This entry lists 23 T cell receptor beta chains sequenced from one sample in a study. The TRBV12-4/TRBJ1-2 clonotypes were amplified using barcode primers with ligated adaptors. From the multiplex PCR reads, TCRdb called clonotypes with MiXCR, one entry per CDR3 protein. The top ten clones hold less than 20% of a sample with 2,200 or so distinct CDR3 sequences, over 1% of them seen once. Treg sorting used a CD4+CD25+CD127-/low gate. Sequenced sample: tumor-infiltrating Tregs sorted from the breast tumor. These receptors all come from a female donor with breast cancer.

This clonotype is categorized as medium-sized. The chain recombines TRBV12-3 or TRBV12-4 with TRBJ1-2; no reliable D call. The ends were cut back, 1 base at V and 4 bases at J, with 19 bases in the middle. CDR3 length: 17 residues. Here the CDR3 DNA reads TGTGCCAGCAGTTTAGAAGGGTCGGCCGGACCCTTCTATGGCTACACCTTC. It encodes CASSLEGSAGPFYGYTF.

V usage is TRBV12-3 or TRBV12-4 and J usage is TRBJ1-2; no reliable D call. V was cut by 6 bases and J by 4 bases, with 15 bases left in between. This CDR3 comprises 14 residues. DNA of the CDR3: TGTGCCAGCAGAGACGGACGGAAGAGCTATGGCTACACCTTC. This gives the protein CASRDGRKSYGYTF.

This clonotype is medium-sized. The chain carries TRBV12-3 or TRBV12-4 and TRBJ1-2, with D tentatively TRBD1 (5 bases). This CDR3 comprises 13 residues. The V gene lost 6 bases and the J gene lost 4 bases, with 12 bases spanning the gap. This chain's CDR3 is CASSSRQTYGYTF. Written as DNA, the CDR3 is TGTGCCAGCAGCTCCCGACAGACCTATGGCTACACCTTC.

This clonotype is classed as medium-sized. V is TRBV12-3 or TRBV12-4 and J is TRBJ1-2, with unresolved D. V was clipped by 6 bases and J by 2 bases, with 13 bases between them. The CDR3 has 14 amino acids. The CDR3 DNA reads TGTGCCAGCAGCTACGCGGAGGGAAACTATGGCTACACCTTC. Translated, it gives CASSYAEGNYGYTF.

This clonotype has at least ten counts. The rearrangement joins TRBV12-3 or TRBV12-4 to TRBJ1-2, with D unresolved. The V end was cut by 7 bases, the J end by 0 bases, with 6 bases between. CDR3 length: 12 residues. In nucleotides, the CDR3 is TGTGCCAGCACCCAAGCTAACTATGGCTACACCTTC. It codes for CASTQANYGYTF.

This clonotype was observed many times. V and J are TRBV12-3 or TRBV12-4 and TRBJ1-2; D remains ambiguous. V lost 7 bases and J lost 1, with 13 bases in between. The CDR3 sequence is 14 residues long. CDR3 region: CASTSRPINYGYTF. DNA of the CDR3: TGTGCCAGCACGTCCCGACCGATTAACTATGGCTACACCTTC.

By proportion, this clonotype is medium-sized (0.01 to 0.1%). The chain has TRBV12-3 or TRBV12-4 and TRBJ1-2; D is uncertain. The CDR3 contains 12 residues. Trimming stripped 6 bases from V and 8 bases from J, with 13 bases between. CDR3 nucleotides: TGTGCCAGCAGCCGTATCGCTAGCGGCTACACCTTC. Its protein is CASSRIASGYTF.

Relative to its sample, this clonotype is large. The CDR3 bases are TGTGCCAGCAGTTTAGGGACACCTGCTAACTATGGCTACACCTTC. It specifies CASSLGTPANYGYTF. V and J are TRBV12-3 or TRBV12-4 and TRBJ1-2, with a possible D match to TRBD1 (5 bases). The CDR3 is made up of 15 amino acids. The V end was cut by 1 base, the J end by 0 bases, with 9 bases between.

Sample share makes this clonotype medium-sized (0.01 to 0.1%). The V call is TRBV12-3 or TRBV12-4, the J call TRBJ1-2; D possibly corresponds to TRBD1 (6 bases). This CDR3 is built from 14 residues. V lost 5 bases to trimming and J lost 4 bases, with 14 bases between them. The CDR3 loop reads CASSPHRDSYGYTF. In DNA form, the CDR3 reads TGTGCCAGCAGTCCGCACAGGGATTCCTATGGCTACACCTTC.

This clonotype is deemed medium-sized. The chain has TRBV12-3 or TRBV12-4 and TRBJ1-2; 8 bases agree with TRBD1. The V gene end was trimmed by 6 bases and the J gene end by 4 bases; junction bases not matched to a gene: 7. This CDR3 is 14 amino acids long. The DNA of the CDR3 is TGTGCCAGCAGCCGAGGGACAGGAAGCTATGGCTACACCTTC. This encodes CASSRGTGSYGYTF.

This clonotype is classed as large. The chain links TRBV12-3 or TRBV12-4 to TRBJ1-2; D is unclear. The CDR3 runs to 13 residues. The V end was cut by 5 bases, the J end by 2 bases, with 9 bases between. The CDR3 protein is CASSQTENYGYTF. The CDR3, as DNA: TGTGCCAGCAGTCAAACGGAGAACTATGGCTACACCTTC.

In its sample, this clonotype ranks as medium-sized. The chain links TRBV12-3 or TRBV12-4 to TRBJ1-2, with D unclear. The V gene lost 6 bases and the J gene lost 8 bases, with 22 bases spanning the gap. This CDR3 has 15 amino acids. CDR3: CASSSSGRRSYGYTF. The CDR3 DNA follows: TGTGCCAGCAGCTCGTCTGGCAGGCGGAGTTACGGCTACACCTTC.

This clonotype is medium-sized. The chain's CDR3 is CASVQPGAGGYTF. The CDR3 DNA is TGTGCCAGCGTCCAACCAGGGGCTGGTGGCTACACCTTC. This sequence joins TRBV12-3 or TRBV12-4 and TRBJ1-2; D perhaps matches TRBD1 (6 bases). Trimming stripped 8 bases from V and 7 bases from J, with 17 bases between. The CDR3 sequence is 13 residues long.

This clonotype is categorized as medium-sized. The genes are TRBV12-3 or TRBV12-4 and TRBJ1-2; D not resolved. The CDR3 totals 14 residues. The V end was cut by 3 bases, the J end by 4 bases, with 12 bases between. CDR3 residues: CASSLSGRGYGYTF. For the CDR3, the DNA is TGTGCCAGCAGTTTGAGCGGGAGAGGCTATGGCTACACCTTC.

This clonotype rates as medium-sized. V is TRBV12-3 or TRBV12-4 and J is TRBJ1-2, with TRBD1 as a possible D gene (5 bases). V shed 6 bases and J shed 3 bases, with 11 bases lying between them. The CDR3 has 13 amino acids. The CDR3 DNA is TGTGCCAGCAGAGCGGGACGGTACTATGGCTACACCTTC. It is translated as CASRAGRYYGYTF.

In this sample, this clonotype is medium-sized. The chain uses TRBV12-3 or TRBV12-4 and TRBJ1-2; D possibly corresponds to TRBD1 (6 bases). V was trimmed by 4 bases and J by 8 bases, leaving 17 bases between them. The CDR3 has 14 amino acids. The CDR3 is CASSSTNYRDGYTF. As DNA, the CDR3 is TGTGCCAGCAGTTCCACGAATTACAGGGACGGCTACACCTTC.

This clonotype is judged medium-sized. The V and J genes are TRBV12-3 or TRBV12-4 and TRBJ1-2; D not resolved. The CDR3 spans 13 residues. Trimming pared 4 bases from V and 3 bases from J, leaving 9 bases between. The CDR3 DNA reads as TGTGCCAGCAGTTCCGGACGGGACTATGGCTACACCTTC. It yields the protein CASSSGRDYGYTF.

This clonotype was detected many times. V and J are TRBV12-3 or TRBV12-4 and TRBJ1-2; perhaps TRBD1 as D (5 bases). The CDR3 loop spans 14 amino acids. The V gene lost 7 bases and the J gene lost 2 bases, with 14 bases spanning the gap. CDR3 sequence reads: CASNDGTANYGYTF. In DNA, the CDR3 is TGTGCCAGCAATGACGGGACCGCAAACTATGGCTACACCTTC.

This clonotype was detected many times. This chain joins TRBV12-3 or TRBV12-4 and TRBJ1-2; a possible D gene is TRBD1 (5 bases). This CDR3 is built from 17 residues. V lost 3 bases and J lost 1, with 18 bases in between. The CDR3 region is CASSFRAWTLNNYGYTF. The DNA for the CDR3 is TGTGCCAGCAGTTTTAGGGCATGGACACTGAATAACTATGGCTACACCTTC.

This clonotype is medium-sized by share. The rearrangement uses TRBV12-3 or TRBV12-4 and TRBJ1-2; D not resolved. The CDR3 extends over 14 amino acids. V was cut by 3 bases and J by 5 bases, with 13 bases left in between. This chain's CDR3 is CASSFRRGVYGYTF. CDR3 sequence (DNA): TGTGCCAGCAGTTTCCGTCGGGGAGTTTATGGCTACACCTTC.

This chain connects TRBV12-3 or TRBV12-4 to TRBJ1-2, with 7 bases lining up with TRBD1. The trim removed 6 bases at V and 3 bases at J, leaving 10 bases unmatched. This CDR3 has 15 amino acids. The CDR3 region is CASRQRRTGHYGYTF. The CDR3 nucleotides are TGTGCCAGCAGACAACGTAGGACAGGACACTATGGCTACACCTTC.

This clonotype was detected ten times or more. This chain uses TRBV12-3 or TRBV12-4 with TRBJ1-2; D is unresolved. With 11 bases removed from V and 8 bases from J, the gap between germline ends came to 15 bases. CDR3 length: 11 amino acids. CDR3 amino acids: CAGRVGEGYTF. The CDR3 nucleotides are TGTGCCGGGCGGGTTGGCGAGGGCTACACCTTC.

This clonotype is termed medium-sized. The CDR3 loop reads CASSLMDRVGYGYTF. DNA of the CDR3: TGTGCCAGCAGTTTAATGGACAGGGTGGGCTATGGCTACACCTTC. This chain links TRBV12-3 or TRBV12-4 with TRBJ1-2; 8 nucleotides line up with TRBD1. CDR3 length equals 15 residues. V was clipped by 2 bases and J by 4 bases; unmatched bases: 6.